This T cell receptor (beta chain) was recorded in a study of blood T cell repertoires in COVID-19. Study background: Whether acute or convalescent, the COVID-19 samples came from the United States, Italy and Spain.

V lost 5 bases and J lost 1; bases outside the gene matches: 11. Per the germline V gene, CDR1 is SGHTA and CDR2 is FQGTGA. The CDR3 consists of 17 residues. In the original analysis: Estimation of nucleated cell counts was performed using reference gene primer amplification. The data were produced by immunoSEQ multiplex PCR, yet TCRdb's version contains in-frame clones alone and is incomplete. V, J and clone size are taken as reported in that table, and D and trimming were inferred from the DNA itself. The profile shows about 110,000 clones, roughly 85% of them singletons. The source of this sequence is a woman aged 55-70 years with acute or convalescent COVID-19. Specimen: peripheral blood. V and J are TRBV7-3 and TRBJ1-2, with 9 bases identical to TRBD1. DNA of the CDR3: TGTGCCAGCAGCGCAACAGGGGGCCGCGCAATTAACTATGGCTACACCTTC. Encoded protein: CASSATGGRAINYGYTF.